This T cell receptor beta chain was profiled in a study of cytomegalovirus exposure and HLA in healthy donors. The wider study: Earlier, fewer than 140 million unique TCR beta sequences were recovered from about 200 million T cells by an analysis. Of approximately 400 genotyped donors, roughly 80% clustered with self-reported Caucasian donors. Whole-study results and caveats: TCR beta chain V- and J-gene trimming was linked, in a later analysis, to a missense variant in DCLRE1C.

It was with 60 Vbeta and 13 Jbeta primers that the PCR ran. Produced via immunoSEQ multiplex PCR; TCRdb's table is partial and in-frame only. The table has some 140,000 clones, over 60% seen once. V was shortened by 2 bases and J by 6 bases, with 10 bases between the two germline ends. Per the germline V gene, CDR1 is SNHLY and CDR2 is FYNNEI. The CDR3 consists of 13 residues. With regard to this clone: The antigen remains undetermined.

This TCR was sampled from a male donor in good health and CMV-seropositive. The J gene is TRBJ1-2, the V gene TRBV2, with D possibly TRBD1 on 5 matching bases. Sequencing was performed on PBMCs. CDR3 DNA: TGTGCCAGCAGTGAATCGGACACGCATGGCTACACCTTC. This encodes CASSESDTHGYTF.